This T cell receptor beta chain was captured by sequencing in a study of CD8+ T cells in alopecia areata. In each case, RNA was isolated and then reverse transcribed into cDNA as the sequencing template. Sequencing used immunoSEQ multiplex PCR; TCRdb keeps in-frame clones, though not all of them. This sample carries fewer than 110,000 clones, around 59% of them seen once, and the ten largest clones take 8% to 10%. V dropped 1 base and J dropped 1; count of bases not matched to a gene: 4. The CDR3 extends over 16 amino acids. Germline CDR1 is LGHNT and CDR2 is FRNRAP. The V call is TRBV12-5, the J call TRBJ1-1; 9 nucleotides line up with TRBD1. Sequenced sample: CD4+ T cells sorted from blood. The clonotype comes from a human donor in good health. The CDR3 bases are TGTGCTAGTGGTTTGGCGGGACAGGGACCGAACACTGAAGCTTTCTTT. Its protein product is CASGLAGQGPNTEAFF.